The T cell receptor beta chain under discussion was sequenced for a study of radiation and T cells in renal cell carcinoma. About the research overall: Nephrectomy followed 15 Gy stereotactic body radiation by 4 weeks.

Assay used: immunoSEQ multiplex PCR; TCRdb lists only in-frame clones, some missing. The sample holds around 86,000 clones, around 86% seen once. Time point noted: blood 2 weeks post-SBRT. Treatment meaning: 15 Gy SBRT to primary tumor, nephrectomy 4 weeks later. Blood was sampled at baseline, 2 weeks and 4 weeks after SBRT. The length of the CDR3 is 16 residues. V lost 3 bases to trimming and J lost 8 bases, with 20 bases between them. CDR1 and CDR2 (germline): SGDLS, YYNGEE. As regards this clone: Antigen specificity is unknown.

Overall study results and limits: Top tumor clonotypes rose in blood 2 weeks post-radiation, then contracted. Baseline intratumoral clonotype presence is unknown without pretreatment biopsies.

This receptor was identified in a woman between 50 and 59 years old with renal cell carcinoma. V is TRBV9 and J is TRBJ1-4, with a weak D call TRBD1 (6 bases). The source was blood, collected from a patient whose treatment included radiotherapy and nephrectomy. The CDR3, as DNA: TGTGCCAGCAGCGGGAGACTTGGGGGGCCGAGGGAAAAACTGTTTTTT. It translates to CASSGRLGGPREKLFF.